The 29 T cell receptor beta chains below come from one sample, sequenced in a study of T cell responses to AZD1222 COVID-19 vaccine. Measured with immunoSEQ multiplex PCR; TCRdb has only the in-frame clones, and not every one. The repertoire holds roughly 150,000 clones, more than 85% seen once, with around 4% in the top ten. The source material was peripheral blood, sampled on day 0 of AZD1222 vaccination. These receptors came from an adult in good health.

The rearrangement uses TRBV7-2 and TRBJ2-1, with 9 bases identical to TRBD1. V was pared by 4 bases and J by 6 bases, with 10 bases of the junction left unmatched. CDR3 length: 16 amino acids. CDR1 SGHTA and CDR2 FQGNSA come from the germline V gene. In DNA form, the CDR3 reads TGTGCCAGCAGCTCGATCAACAGGGGGCTAGGCAATGAGCAGTTCTTC. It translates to CASSSINRGLGNEQFF.

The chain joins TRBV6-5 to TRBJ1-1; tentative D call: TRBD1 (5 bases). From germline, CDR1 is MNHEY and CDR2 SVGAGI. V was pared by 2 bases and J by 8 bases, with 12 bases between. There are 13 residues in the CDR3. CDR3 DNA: TGTGCCAGCAGTTACCTAACGAACAGGGAAGCTTTCTTT. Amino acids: CASSYLTNREAFF.

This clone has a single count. The CDR3 protein is CASSLLGLAVQETQYF. The CDR3, as DNA: TGTGCCAGCAGCTTACTGGGACTAGCGGTTCAAGAGACCCAGTACTTC. The J gene is TRBJ2-5, the V gene TRBV7-3; 11 bases align to TRBD2. There are 16 residues in the CDR3. J was trimmed by 2 bases and V by 2 bases; bases with no gene match: 4. Germline-derived CDR1 and CDR2 are SGHTA and FQGTGA. Complete variable domain (other parts from reference TRBV7-3 and TRBJ2-5): GAGVSQTPSNKVTEKGKYVELRCDPISGHTALYWYRQSLGQGPEFLIYFQGTGAADDSGLPNDRFFAVRPEGSVSTLKIQRTERGDSAVYLCASSLLGLAVQETQYFGPGTRLLVL.

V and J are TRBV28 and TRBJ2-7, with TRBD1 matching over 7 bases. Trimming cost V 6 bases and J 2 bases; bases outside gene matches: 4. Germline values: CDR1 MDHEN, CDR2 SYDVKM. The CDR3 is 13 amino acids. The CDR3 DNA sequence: TGTGCCAGCAGACTAGGGGGCCCCTACGAGCAGTACTTC. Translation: CASRLGGPYEQYF.

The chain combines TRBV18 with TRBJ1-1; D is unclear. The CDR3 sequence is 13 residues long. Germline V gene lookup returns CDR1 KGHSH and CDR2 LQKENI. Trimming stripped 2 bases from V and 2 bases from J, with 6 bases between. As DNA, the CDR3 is TGTGCCAGCTCACCATCCGTTAACACTGAAGCTTTCTTT. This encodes CASSPSVNTEAFF.

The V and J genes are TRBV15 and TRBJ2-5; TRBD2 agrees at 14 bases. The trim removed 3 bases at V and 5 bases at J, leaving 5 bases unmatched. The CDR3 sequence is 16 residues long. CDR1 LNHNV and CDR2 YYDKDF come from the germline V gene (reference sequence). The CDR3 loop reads CATSRGTSGSRETQYF. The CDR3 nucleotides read TGTGCCACCAGCAGGGGGACTAGCGGGAGTAGGGAGACCCAGTACTTC.

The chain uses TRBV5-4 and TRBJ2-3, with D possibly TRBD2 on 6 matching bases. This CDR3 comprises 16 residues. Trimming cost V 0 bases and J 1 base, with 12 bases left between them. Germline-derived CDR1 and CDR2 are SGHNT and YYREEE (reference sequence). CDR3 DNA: TGTGCCAGCAGCTTGGGTGGCCTAGCGCGCACAGATACGCAGTATTTT. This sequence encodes CASSLGGLARTDTQYF.

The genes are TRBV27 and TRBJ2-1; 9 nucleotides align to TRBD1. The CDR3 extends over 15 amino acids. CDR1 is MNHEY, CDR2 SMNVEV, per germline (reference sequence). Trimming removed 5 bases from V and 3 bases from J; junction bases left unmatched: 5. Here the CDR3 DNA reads TGTGCCAGCAGTAACGGACAGGGGATCTACAATGAGCAGTTCTTC. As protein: CASSNGQGIYNEQFF.

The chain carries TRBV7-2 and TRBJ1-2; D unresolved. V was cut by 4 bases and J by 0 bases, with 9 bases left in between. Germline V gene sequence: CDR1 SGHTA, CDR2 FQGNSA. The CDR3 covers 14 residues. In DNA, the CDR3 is TGTGCCAGCAGCTATAGGACGGCTAACTATGGCTACACCTTC. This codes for CASSYRTANYGYTF.

This CDR3 reads CASSKHRDVGETQYF. The CDR3 coding sequence is TGTGCCAGCAGTAAGCACCGGGACGTCGGGGAGACCCAGTACTTC. The chain couples TRBV7-2 to TRBJ2-5, with D perhaps assigned TRBD1 or TRBD2 (5 bases each). V lost 6 bases, J lost 5 bases, and 19 bases lay in between. The germline V gene encodes CDR1 SGHTA and CDR2 FQGNSA. CDR3 length equals 15 residues.

CDR3 in amino acids: CASSAGYREGNTGELFF. The DNA of the CDR3 is TGTGCCAGCAGCGCCGGATATCGGGAGGGGAACACCGGGGAGCTGTTTTTT. The V call is TRBV9, the J call TRBJ2-2; the match to TRBD2 covers 8 bases. Germline assignment: CDR1 SGDLS and CDR2 YYNGEE. Germline trimming cut 3 bases from V and 1 base from J; bases unmatched to any gene: 8. CDR3 length equals 17 residues.

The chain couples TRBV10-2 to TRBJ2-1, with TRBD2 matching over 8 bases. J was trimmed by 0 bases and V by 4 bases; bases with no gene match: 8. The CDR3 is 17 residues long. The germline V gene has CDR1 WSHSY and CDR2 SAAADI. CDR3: CASSVSSGWSSYNEQFF. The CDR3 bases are TGCGCCAGCAGTGTGTCTAGCGGGTGGAGCTCCTACAATGAGCAGTTCTTC.

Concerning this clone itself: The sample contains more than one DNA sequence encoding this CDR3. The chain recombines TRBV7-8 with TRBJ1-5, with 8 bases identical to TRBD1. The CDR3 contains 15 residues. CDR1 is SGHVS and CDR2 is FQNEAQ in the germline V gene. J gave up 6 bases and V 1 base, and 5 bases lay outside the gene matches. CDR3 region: CASSLGTGTGQPQHF. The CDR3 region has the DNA TGTGCCAGCAGCTTAGGGACAGGGACGGGTCAGCCCCAGCATTTT. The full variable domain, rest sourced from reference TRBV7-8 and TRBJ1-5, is GAGVSQSPRYKVAKRGQDVALRCDPISGHVSLFWYQQALGQGPEFLTYFQNEAQLDKSGLPSDRFFAERPEGSVSTLKIQRTQQEDSAVYLCASSLGTGTGQPQHFGDGTRLSIL.

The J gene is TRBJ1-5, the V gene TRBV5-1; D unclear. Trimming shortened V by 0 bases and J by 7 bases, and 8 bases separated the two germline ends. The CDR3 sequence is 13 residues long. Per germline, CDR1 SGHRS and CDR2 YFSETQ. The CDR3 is CASSLAPRQPQHF. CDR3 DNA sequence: TGCGCCAGCAGCTTGGCCCCTCGGCAGCCCCAGCATTTT.

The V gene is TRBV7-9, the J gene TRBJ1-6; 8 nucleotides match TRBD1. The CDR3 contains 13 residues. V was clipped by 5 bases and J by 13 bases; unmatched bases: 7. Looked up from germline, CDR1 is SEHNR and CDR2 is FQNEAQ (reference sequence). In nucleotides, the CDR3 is TGTGCCAGCAGCCCGGGACAGGCGTATCCCCTCCACTTT. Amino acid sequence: CASSPGQAYPLHF.

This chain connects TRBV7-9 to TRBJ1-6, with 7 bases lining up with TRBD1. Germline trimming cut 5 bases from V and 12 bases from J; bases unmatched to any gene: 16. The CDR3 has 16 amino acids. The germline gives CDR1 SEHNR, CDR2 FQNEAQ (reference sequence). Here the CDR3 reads CASSPRRQGDSLPLHF. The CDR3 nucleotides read TGTGCCAGCAGCCCACGGCGACAGGGCGATTCTTTACCCCTCCACTTT.

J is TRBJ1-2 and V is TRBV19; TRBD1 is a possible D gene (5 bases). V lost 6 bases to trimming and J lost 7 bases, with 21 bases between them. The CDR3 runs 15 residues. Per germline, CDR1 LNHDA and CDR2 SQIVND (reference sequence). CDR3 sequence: CASSEGQVGGIGYTF. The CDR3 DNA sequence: TGTGCCAGTAGCGAGGGGCAAGTGGGAGGAATTGGCTACACCTTC.

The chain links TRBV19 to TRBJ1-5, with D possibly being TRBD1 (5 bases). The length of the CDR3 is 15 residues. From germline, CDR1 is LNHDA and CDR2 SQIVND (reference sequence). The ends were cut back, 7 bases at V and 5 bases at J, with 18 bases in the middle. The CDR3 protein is CASKGFAGKDQPQHF. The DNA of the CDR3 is TGTGCCAGTAAGGGGTTCGCGGGAAAAGATCAGCCCCAGCATTTT. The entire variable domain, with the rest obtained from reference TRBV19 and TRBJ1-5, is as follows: DGGITQSPKYLFRKEGQNVTLSCEQNLNHDAMYWYRQDPGQGLRLIYYSQIVNDFQKGDIAEGYSVSREKKESFPLTVTSAQKNPTAFYLCASKGFAGKDQPQHFGDGTRLSIL.

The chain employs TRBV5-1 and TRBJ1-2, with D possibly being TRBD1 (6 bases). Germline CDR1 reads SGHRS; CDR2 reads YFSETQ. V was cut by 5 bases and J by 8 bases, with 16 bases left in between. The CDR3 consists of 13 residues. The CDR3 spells CASRPQGIGGYTF. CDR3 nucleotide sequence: TGCGCCAGCAGACCGCAGGGGATTGGCGGCTACACCTTC.

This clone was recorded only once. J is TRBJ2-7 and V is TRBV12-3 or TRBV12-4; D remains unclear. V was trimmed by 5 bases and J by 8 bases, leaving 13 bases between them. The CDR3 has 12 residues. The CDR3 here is CASSREPQQQYF. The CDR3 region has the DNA TGTGCCAGCAGTCGTGAACCCCAACAGCAGTACTTC.

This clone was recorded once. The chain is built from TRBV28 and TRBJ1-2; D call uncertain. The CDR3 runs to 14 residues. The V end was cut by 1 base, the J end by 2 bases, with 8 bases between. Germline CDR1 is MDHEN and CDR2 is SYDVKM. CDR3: CASSLLTANYGYTF. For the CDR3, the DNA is TGTGCCAGCAGTTTATTGACCGCCAACTATGGCTACACCTTC.

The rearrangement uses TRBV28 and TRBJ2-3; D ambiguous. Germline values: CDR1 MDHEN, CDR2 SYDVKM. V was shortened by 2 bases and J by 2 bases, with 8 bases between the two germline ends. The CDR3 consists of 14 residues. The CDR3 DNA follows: TGTGCCAGCAGTTTAGCGGCTGTCACAGATACGCAGTATTTT. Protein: CASSLAAVTDTQYF.

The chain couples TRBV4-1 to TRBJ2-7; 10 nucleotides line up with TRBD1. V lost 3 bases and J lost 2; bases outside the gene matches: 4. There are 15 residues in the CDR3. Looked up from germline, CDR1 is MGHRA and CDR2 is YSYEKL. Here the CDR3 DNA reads TGCGCCAGCAGCCAGAGGACAGGGGGGGCCTACGAGCAGTACTTC. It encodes CASSQRTGGAYEQYF.

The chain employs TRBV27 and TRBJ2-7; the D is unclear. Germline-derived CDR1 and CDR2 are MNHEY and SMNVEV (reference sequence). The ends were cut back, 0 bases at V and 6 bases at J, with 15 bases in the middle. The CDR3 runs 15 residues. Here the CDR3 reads CASSLSKRWDGEQYF. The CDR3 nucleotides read TGTGCCAGCAGTTTATCGAAACGATGGGATGGCGAGCAGTACTTC.

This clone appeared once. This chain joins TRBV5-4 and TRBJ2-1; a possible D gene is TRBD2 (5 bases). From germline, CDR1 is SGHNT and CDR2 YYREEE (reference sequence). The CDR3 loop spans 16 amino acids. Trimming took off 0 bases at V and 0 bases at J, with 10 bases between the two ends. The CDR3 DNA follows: TGTGCCAGCAGCTTGGCCGGGATCGCCTCCTACAATGAGCAGTTCTTC. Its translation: CASSLAGIASYNEQFF.

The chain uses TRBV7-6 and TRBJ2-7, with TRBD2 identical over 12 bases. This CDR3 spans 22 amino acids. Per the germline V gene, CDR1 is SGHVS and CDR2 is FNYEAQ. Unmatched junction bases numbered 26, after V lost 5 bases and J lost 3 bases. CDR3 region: CASSPRRAGSSGRVVLDYEQYF. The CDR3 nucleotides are TGTGCCAGCAGCCCCCGTCGGGCGGGCTCTAGCGGGAGGGTCGTGTTGGACTACGAGCAGTACTTC.

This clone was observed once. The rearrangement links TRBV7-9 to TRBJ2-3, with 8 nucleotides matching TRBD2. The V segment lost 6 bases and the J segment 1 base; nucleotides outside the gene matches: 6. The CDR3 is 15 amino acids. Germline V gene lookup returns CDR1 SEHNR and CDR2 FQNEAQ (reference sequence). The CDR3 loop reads CASSPSGPGTDTQYF. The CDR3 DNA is TGTGCCAGCAGTCCTAGCGGGCCCGGCACAGATACGCAGTATTTT.

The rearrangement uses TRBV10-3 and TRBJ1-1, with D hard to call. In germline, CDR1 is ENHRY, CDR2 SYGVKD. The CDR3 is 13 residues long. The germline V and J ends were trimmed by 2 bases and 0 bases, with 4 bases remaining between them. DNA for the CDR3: TGTGCCATCAGTGAGATCCTGAACACTGAAGCTTTCTTT. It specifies CAISEILNTEAFF.

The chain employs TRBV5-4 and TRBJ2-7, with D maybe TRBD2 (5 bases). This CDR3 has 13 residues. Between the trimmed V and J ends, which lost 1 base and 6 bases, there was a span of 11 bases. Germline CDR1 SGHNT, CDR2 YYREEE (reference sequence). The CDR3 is CASSLSPGSEQYF. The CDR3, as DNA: TGTGCCAGCAGCTTGAGTCCGGGGAGCGAGCAGTACTTC. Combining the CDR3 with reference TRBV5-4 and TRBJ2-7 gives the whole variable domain ETGVTQSPTHLIKTRGQQVTLRCSSQSGHNTVSWYQQALGQGPQFIFQYYREEENGRGNFPPRFSGLQFPNYSSELNVNALELDDSALYLCASSLSPGSEQYFGPGTRLTVT.